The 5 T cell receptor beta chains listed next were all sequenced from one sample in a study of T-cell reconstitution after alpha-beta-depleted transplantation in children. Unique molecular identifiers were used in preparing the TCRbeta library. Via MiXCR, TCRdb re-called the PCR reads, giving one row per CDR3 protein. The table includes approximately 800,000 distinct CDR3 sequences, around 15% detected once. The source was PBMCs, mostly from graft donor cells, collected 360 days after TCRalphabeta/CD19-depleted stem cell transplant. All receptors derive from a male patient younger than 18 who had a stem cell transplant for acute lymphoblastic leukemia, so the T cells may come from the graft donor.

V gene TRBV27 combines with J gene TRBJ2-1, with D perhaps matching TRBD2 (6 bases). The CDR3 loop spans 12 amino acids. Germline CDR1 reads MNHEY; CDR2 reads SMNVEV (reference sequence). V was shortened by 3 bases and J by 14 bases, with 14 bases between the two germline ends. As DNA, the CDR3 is TGTGCCAGCAGTTTTGGCGGGATCGGGAAGTTCTTC. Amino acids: CASSFGGIGKFF.

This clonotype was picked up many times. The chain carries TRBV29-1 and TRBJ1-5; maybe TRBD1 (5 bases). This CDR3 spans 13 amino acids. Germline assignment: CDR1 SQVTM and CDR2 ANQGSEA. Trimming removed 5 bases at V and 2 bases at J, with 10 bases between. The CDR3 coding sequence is TGCAGCGTTCCGGGGGGAGGCAATCAGCCCCAGCATTTT. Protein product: CSVPGGGNQPQHF.

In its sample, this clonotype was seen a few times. The CDR3 DNA sequence: TGTGCCAGCAGTCGACAGGGCGCCAATCAGCCCCAGCATTTT. Encoded protein: CASSRQGANQPQHF. V is TRBV2 and J is TRBJ1-5, with 7 nucleotides matching TRBD1. V dropped 5 bases and J dropped 3; count of bases not matched to a gene: 4. Germline V gene lookup returns CDR1 SNHLY and CDR2 FYNNEI. CDR3 length equals 14 residues.

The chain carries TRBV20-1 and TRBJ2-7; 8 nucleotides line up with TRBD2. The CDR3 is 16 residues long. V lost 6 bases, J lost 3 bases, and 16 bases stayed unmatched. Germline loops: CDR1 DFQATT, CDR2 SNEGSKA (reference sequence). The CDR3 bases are TGCAGTGCGGTGGCGGGAGGCCCCTCATTAGTCTACGAGCAGTACTTC. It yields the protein CSAVAGGPSLVYEQYF.

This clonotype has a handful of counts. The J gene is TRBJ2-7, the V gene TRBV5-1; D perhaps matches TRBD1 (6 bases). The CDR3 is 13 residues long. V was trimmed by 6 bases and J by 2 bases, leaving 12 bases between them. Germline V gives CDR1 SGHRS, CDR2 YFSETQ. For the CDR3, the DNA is TGCGCCAGCACCCCGGACAGCCCCTACGAGCAGTACTTC. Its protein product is CASTPDSPYEQYF.